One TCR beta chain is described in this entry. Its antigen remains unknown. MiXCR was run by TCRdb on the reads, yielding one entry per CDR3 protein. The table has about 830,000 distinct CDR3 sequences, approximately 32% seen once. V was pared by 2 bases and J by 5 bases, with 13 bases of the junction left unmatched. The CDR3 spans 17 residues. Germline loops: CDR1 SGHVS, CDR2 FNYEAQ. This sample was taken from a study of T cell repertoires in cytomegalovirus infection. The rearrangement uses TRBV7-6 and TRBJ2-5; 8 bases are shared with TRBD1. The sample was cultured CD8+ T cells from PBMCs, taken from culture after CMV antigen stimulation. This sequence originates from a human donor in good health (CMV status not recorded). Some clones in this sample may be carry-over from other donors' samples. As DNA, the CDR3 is TGTGCCAGCAGCTTATCGAGGACAGGGAGCAATAGGGAGACCCAGTACTTC. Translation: CASSLSRTGSNRETQYF.